The next 10 T cell receptor beta chains were all read from a single sample in a study of blood T cell repertoires in COVID-19. Assay: immunoSEQ multiplex PCR; the TCRdb copy retains only in-frame clones and omits some. The sample contains hundreds of thousands of clones, 88% of which appear only once. The sequenced sample was peripheral blood. The receptors shown here come from an elderly man with acute or convalescent COVID-19.

This CDR3 is CASSIDPVSTDTQYF. The CDR3 nucleotides are TGTGCCAGTAGTATAGATCCGGTTAGCACAGATACGCAGTATTTT. V gene TRBV19 combines with J gene TRBJ2-3, with D unclear. The germline V and J ends were trimmed by 0 bases and 0 bases, with 7 bases remaining between them. Germline loops: CDR1 LNHDA, CDR2 SQIVND (reference sequence). The length of the CDR3 is 15 residues.

The chain carries TRBV5-1 and TRBJ1-4; 7 bases are shared with TRBD1. The CDR3 spans 14 residues. The ends lost 6 bases at V and 8 bases at J; junction bases unmatched: 10. Germline V CDR1 and CDR2: SGHRS, YFSETQ. CDR3 region: CASTQLQGGEKLFF. The CDR3 nucleotides read TGCGCCAGCACCCAACTTCAGGGGGGCGAAAAACTGTTTTTT.

V and J are TRBV4-3 and TRBJ2-1; 14 nucleotides agree with TRBD2. With 4 bases clipped from V and 6 bases from J, the junction kept 2 bases outside the gene matches. Germline V gene lookup returns CDR1 LGHNA and CDR2 YSLEER. The CDR3 has 15 residues. CDR3 in amino acids: CASSRGLAGGNEQFF. CDR3 DNA sequence: TGCGCCAGCAGCCGCGGACTAGCGGGAGGCAATGAGCAGTTCTTC.

The chain recombines TRBV13 with TRBJ2-3; the match to TRBD2 covers 12 bases. Per the germline V gene, CDR1 is PRHDT and CDR2 is FYEKMQ (reference sequence). This CDR3 comprises 20 residues. The junction had 18 bases not matched to a gene; V was cut back by 4 bases and J by 4 bases. CDR3 amino acids: CASSSPRTRRGLAGPDTQYF. CDR3 DNA sequence: TGTGCCAGCAGCTCCCCCCGGACAAGAAGGGGACTAGCGGGTCCAGATACGCAGTATTTT.

V is TRBV6-2 or TRBV6-3 and J is TRBJ2-5, with TRBD1 matching over 9 bases. The germline V gene encodes CDR1 MNHEY and CDR2 SVGEGT. CDR3 length equals 15 residues. The junction had 9 bases not matched to a gene; V was cut back by 6 bases and J by 4 bases. CDR3 loop: CASSLRDREGETQYF. The CDR3 DNA sequence: TGTGCCAGCAGCCTCCGGGACAGGGAAGGAGAGACCCAGTACTTC.

There are a few counts of this clone. The chain's CDR3 is CASSPLRGAGDSMEQYF. CDR3 in DNA: TGTGCCAGCAGCCCCCTTCGAGGTGCGGGAGATTCTATGGAGCAGTACTTC. V is TRBV7-2 and J is TRBJ2-7; 7 nucleotides match TRBD2. V lost 5 bases to trimming and J lost 7 bases; unmatched junction nucleotides: 20. Per germline, CDR1 SGHTA and CDR2 FQGNSA. This CDR3 region has 17 residues.

J is TRBJ1-6 and V is TRBV28; D uncertain. Germline-derived CDR1 and CDR2 are MDHEN and SYDVKM. The CDR3 has 14 amino acids. V was clipped by 1 base and J by 10 bases, with 11 bases between them. The CDR3 DNA reads as TGTGCCAGCAGTTTATCGGGTATAGGATCACCCCTCCACTTT. It is translated as CASSLSGIGSPLHF.

The rearrangement uses TRBV5-1 and TRBJ1-1, with a weak D call TRBD1 (5 bases). Germline loops: CDR1 SGHRS, CDR2 YFSETQ. This CDR3 region has 12 residues. V gave up 1 base and J gave up 6 bases, with 7 bases separating them. The CDR3: CASSLSGAEAFF. In nucleotides, the CDR3 is TGCGCCAGCAGCTTGTCGGGGGCTGAAGCTTTCTTT.

The chain couples TRBV24-1 to TRBJ2-3; 8 bases line up with TRBD1. Per germline, CDR1 KGHDR and CDR2 SFDVKD. The CDR3 loop spans 15 amino acids. V dropped 9 bases and J dropped 4; count of bases not matched to a gene: 11. This CDR3 is CATSRQGPNSDTQYF. The CDR3 DNA follows: TGTGCCACCTCCAGACAGGGGCCCAATTCAGATACGCAGTATTTT.

This chain uses TRBV5-8 with TRBJ1-5; 10 bases are shared with TRBD1. Germline values: CDR1 SGHTS, CDR2 YDEGEE. CDR3 length: 14 amino acids. Germline trimming cut 2 bases from V and 11 bases from J; bases unmatched to any gene: 7. This CDR3 is CASSFRTGGKSQHF. The CDR3 DNA is TGTGCCAGCAGCTTTCGGACAGGGGGAAAGTCCCAGCATTTT. The whole variable domain, filled in from reference TRBV5-8 and TRBJ1-5, reads EAGVTQSPTHLIKTRGQQATLRCSPISGHTSVYWYQQALGLGLQFLLWYDEGEERNRGNFPPRFSGRQFPNYSSELNVNALELEDSALYLCASSFRTGGKSQHFGDGTRLSIL.